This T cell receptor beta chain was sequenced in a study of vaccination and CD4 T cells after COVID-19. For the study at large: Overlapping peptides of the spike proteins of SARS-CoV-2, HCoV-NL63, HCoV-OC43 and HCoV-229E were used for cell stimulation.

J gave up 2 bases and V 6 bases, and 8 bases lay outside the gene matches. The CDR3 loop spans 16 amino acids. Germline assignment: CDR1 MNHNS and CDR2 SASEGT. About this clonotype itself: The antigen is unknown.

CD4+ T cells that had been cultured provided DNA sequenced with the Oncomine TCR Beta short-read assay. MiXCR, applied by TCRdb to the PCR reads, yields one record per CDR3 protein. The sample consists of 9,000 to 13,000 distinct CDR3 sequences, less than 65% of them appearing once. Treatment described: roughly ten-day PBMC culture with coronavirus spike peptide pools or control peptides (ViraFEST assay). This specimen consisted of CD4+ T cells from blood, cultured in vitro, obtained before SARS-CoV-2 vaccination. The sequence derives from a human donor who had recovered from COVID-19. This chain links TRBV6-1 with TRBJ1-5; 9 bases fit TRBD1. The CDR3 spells CASRQPGQGGNQPQHF. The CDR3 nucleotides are TGTGCCAGCAGACAACCGGGACAGGGTGGCAATCAGCCCCAGCATTTT.